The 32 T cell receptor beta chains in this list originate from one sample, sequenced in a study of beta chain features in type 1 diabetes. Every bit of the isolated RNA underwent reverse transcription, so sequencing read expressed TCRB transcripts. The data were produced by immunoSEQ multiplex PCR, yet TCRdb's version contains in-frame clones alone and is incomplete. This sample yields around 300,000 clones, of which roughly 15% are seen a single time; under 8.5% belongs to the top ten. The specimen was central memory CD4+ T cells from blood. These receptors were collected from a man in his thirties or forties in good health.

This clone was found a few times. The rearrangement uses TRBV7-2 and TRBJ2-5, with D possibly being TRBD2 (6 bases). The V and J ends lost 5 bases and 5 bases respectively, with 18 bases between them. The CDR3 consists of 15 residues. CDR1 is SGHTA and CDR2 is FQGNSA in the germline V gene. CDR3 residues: CASSTRAGSHETQYF. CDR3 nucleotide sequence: TGTGCCAGCAGCACCCGTGCCGGGAGCCATGAGACCCAGTACTTC.

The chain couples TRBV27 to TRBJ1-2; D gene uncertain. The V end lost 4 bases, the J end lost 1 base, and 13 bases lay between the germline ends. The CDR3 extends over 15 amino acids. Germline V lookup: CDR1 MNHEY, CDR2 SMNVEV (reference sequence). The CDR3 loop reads CASSSRALSNYGYTF. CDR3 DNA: TGTGCCAGCAGTTCCCGGGCCCTAAGTAACTATGGCTACACCTTC.

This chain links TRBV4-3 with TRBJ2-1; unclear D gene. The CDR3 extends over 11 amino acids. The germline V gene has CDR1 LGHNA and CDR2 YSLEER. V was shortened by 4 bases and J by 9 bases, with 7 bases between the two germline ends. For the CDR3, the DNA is TGCGCCAGCAGCCGGTTGGGTGAGCAGTTCTTC. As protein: CASSRLGEQFF.

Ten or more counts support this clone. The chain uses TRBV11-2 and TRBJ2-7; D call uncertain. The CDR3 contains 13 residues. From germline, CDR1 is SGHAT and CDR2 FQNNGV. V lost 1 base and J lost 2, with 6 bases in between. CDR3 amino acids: CASSLGVAYEQYF. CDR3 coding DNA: TGTGCCAGCAGCTTAGGGGTAGCCTACGAGCAGTACTTC.

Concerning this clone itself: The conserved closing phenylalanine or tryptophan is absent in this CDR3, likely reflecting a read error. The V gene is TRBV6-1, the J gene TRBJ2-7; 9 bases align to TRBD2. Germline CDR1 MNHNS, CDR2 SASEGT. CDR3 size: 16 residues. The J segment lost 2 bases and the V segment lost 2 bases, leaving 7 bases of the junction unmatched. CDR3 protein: CASSEFSRLAAYEQYG. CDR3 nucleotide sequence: TGTGCCAGCAGTGAATTTTCCCGACTAGCGGCCTACGAGCAGTACGGC.

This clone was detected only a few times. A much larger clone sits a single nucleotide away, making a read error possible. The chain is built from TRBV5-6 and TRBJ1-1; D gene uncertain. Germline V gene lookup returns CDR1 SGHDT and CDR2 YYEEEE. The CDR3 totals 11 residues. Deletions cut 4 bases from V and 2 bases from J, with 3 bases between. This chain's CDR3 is CASSVNTEAFF. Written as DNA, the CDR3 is TGTGCCAGCAGCGTCAACACTGAAGCTTTCTTT. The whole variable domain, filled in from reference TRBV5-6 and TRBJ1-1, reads DAGVTQSPTHLIKTRGQQVTLRCSPKSGHDTVSWYQQALGQGPQFIFQYYEEEERQRGNFPDRFSGHQFPNYSSELNVNALLLGDSALYLCASSVNTEAFFGQGTRLTVV.

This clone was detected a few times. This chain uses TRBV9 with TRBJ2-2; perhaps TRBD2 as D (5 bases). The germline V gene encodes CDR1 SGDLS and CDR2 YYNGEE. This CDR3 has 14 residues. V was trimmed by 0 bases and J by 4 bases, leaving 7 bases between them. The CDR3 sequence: CASSVGGSTGELFF. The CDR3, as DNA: TGTGCCAGCAGCGTAGGAGGGAGCACCGGGGAGCTGTTTTTT.

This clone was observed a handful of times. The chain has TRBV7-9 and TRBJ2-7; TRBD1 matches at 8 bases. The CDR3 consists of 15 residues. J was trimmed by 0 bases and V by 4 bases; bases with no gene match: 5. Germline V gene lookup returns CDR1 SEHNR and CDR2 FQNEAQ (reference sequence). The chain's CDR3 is CASSSTGVGSYEQYF. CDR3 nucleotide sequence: TGTGCCAGCAGCTCGACAGGGGTGGGCTCCTACGAGCAGTACTTC.

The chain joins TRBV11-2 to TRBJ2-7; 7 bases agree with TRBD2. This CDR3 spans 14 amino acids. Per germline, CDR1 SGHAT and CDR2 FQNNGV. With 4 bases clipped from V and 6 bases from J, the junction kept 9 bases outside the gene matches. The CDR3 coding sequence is TGTGCCAGCAGCTCGGGTTTCACGGGAGGCGAGCAGTACTTC. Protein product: CASSSGFTGGEQYF.

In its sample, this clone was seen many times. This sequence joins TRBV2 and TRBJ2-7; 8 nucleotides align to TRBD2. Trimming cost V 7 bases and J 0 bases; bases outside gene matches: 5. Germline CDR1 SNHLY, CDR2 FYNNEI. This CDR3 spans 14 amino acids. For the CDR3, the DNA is TGTGCCAGCATCGGGACTAGGAGCTCCTACGAGCAGTACTTC. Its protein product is CASIGTRSSYEQYF.

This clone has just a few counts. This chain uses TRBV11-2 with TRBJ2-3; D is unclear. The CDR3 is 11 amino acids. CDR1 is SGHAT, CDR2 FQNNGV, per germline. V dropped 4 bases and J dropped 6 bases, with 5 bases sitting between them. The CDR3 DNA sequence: TGTGCCAGCAGCTCGCCTGATACGCAGTATTTT. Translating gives CASSSPDTQYF.

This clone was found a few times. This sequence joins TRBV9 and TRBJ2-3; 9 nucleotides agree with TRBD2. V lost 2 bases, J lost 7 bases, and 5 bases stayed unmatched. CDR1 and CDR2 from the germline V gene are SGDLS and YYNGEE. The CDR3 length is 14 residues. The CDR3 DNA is TGTGCCAGCAGCGTGGGGACTAGCCTAAATACGCAGTATTTT. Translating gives CASSVGTSLNTQYF.

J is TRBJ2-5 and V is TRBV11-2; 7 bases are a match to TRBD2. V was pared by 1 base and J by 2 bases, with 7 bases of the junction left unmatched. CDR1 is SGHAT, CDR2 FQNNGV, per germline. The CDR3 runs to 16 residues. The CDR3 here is CASSLALTSPQETQYF. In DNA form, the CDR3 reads TGTGCCAGCAGCTTAGCGCTGACTAGCCCACAAGAGACCCAGTACTTC.

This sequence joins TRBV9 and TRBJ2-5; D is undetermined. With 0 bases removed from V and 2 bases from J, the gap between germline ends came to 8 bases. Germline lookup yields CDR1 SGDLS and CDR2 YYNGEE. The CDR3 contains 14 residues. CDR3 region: CASSVGHAQETQYF. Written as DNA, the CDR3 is TGTGCCAGCAGCGTAGGACATGCTCAAGAGACCCAGTACTTC.

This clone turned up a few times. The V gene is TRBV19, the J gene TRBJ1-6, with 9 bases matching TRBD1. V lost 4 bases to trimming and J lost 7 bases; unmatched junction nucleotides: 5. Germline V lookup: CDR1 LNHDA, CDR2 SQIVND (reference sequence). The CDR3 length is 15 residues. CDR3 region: CASSKQGARNSPLHF. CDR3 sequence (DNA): TGTGCCAGTAGTAAACAGGGGGCTCGGAATTCACCCCTCCACTTT.

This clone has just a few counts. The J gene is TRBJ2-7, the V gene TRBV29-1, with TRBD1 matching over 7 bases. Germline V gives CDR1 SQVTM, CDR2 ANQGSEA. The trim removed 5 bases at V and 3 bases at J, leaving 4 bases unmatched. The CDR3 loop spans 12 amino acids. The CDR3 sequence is CSVRTGGYEQYF. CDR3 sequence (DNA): TGCAGCGTTCGGACAGGAGGCTACGAGCAGTACTTC.

CDR3 in DNA: TGTGCCTGGAGTGTAGGTTACAATGAGCAGTTCTTC. Translating gives CAWSVGYNEQFF. The chain carries TRBV30 and TRBJ2-1; D remains ambiguous. Trimming shortened V by 0 bases and J by 4 bases, and 4 bases separated the two germline ends. The CDR3 sequence is 12 residues long. Germline CDR1 reads GTSNPN; CDR2 reads SVGIG (reference sequence).

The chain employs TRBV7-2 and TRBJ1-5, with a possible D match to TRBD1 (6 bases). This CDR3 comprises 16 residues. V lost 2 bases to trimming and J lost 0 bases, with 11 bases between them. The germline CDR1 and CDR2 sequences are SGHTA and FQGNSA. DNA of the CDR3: TGTGCCAGCAGCTTAACCCACAGGGCTAGCAATCAGCCCCAGCATTTT. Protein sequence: CASSLTHRASNQPQHF. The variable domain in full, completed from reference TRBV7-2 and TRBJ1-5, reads GAGVSQSPSNKVTEKGKDVELRCDPISGHTALYWYRQSLGQGLEFLIYFQGNSAPDKSGLPSDRFSAERTGGSVSTLTIQRTQQEDSAVYLCASSLTHRASNQPQHFGDGTRLSIL.

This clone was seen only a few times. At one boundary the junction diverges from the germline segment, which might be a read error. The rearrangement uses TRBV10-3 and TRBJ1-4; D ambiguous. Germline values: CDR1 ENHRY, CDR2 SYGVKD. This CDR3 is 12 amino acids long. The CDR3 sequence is CVISADLSVLFF. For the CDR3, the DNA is TGTGTCATCTCGGCGGACCTGAGTGTACTGTTTTTT.

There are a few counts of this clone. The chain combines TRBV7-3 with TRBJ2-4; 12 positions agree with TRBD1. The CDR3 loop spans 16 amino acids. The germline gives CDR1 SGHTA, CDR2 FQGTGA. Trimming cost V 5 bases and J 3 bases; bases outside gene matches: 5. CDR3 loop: CASSLGTGGSKNIQYF. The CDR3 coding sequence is TGTGCCAGCAGCCTCGGGACAGGGGGCAGCAAAAACATTCAGTACTTC. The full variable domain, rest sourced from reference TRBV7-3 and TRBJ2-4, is GAGVSQTPSNKVTEKGKYVELRCDPISGHTALYWYRQSLGQGPEFLIYFQGTGAADDSGLPNDRFFAVRPEGSVSTLKIQRTERGDSAVYLCASSLGTGGSKNIQYFGAGTRLSVL.

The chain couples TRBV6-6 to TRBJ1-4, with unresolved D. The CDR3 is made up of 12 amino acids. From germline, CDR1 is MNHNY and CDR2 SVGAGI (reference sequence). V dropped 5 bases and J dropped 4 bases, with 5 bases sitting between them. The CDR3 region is CASSKNNEKLFF. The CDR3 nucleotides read TGTGCCAGCAGTAAAAATAATGAAAAACTGTTTTTT.

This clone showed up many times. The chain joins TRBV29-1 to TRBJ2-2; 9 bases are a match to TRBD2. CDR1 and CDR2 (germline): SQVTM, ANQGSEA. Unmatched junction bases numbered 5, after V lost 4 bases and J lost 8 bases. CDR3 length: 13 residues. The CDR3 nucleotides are TGCAGCGTTGCCGGGACTAGCAGGGGGGAGCTGTTTTTT. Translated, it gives CSVAGTSRGELFF.

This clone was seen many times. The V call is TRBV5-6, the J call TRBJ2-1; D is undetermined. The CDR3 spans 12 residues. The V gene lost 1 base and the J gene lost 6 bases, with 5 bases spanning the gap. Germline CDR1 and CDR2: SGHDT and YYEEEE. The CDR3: CASSLSFNEQFF. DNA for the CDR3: TGTGCCAGCAGCTTGTCGTTCAATGAGCAGTTCTTC.

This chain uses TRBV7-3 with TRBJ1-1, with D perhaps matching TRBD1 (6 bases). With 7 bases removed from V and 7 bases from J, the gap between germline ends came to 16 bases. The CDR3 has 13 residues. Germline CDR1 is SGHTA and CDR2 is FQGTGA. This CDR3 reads CASTASGGREAFF. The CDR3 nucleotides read TGTGCCAGCACCGCATCCGGGGGGCGTGAAGCTTTCTTT.

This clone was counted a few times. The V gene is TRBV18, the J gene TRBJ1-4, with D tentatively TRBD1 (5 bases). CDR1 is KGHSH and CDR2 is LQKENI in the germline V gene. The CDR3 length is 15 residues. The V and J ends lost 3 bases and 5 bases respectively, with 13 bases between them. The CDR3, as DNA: TGTGCCAGCTCACCCAGCACAGGTGACAATGAAAAACTGTTTTTT. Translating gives CASSPSTGDNEKLFF.

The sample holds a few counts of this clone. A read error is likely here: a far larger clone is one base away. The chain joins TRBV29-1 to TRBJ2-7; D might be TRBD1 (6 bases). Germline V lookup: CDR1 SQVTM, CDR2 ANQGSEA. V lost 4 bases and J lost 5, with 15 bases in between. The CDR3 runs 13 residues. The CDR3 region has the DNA TGCAGCGTTGGCAGGGGTTGTAGCGACGAGCAGTACTTC. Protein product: CSVGRGCSDEQYF.

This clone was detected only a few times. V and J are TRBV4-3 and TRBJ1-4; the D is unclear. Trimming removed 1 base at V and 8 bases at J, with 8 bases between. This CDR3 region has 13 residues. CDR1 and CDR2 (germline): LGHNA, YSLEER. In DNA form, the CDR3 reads TGCGCCAGCAGCCAAGTGCTCACGGAAAAACTGTTTTTT. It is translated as CASSQVLTEKLFF.

The CDR3 protein is CASSRTGPLYTFYNEQFF. Written as DNA, the CDR3 is TGTGCCAGCTCACGGACAGGGCCCTTATACACCTTTTACAATGAGCAGTTCTTC. V usage is TRBV18 and J usage is TRBJ2-1, with TRBD1 matching over 8 bases. This CDR3 has 18 residues. Germline trimming cut 4 bases from V and 4 bases from J; bases unmatched to any gene: 15. The V gene's germline CDR1 is KGHSH and CDR2 LQKENI.

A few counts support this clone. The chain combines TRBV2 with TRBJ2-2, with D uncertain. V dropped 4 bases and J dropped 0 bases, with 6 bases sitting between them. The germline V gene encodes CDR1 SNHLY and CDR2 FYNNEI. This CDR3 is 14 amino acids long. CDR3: CASSVNSNTGELFF. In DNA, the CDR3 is TGTGCCAGCAGTGTAAACTCGAACACCGGGGAGCTGTTTTTT.

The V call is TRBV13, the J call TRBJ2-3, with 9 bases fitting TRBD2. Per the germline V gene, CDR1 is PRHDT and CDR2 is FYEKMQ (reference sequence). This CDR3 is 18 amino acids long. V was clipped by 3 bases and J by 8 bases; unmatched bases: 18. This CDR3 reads CASSLSPLAGPGGGTQYF. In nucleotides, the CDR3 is TGTGCCAGCAGCTTGTCGCCTCTAGCGGGACCGGGAGGGGGTACGCAGTATTTT.

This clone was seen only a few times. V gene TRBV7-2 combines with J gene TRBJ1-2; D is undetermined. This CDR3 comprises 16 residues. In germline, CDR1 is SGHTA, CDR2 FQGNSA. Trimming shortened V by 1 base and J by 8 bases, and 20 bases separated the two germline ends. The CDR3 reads CASSLEEGWGLRGYTF. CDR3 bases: TGTGCCAGCAGCTTAGAAGAGGGTTGGGGTCTAAGAGGCTACACCTTC.

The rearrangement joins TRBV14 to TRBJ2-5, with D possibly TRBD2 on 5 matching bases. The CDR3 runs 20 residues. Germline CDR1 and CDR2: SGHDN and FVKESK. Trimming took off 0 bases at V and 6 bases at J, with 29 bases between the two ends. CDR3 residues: CASSQEIVAKVDTPRKTQYF. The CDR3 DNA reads TGTGCCAGCAGCCAAGAAATAGTAGCGAAGGTTGACACTCCACGGAAGACCCAGTACTTC.